The sequence of this T cell receptor (beta chain) was determined in a study of cytomegalovirus exposure and HLA in healthy donors. At the level of the study: Most donors, 81% of 350 to 450 genotyped, fell in the Caucasian-associated ancestry cluster.

This clone was picked up a small number of times. The target antigen is unknown. General observations from the study: A missense variant in DCLRE1C was later tied to TCR beta V- and J-gene trimming. Associated with cytomegalovirus, according to the listing, were around 160 TCR beta chains. Most TCRs appeared rarely, but some public TCRs recurred in many donors.

The PCR used 60 Vbeta and 13 Jbeta primers. The protocol was immunoSEQ multiplex PCR, while the TCRdb copy is restricted to in-frame clones and leaves out a portion. This sample yields 200,000 or so clones, of which 80% to 85% are seen a single time; approximately 2.5% belongs to the top ten. The clonotype was recovered from a woman between 40 and 55 years old in good health and CMV-seronegative. Sequenced: PBMCs.

The CDR3 coding sequence is TGTGCCATCAGTGAACGAGCGGACACCGGGGAGCTGTTTTTT. Residues: CAISERADTGELFF. The chain is built from TRBV10-3 and TRBJ2-2, with D possibly being TRBD2 (5 bases). The ends were cut back, 3 bases at V and 3 bases at J, with 8 bases in the middle. CDR3 length: 14 residues. Germline assignment: CDR1 ENHRY and CDR2 SYGVKD.